This T cell receptor (beta chain) was documented in a study of shared clonotypes between healthy human individuals. This table comes from immunoSEQ multiplex PCR, and its TCRdb copy is limited to in-frame clones, with some not included. The data contain some 1.4 million clones, roughly 96% of them singletons. Only one count was recorded for this clone. Its target is not known. None of the donors, who were healthy HIV-negative adults, had recently had acute infections or vaccinations. The authors divided CD4+ cells into CD45RA+ naive and CD45RA-negative memory subsets. Findings and limits, study-wide: Only blood underwent sampling, and tissue repertoires likely differ.

The sequenced sample was naive CD4+ T cells sorted from blood. Noted subset: CD45RA+ positively selected. This receptor was identified in a man aged 25-45 years in good health.

For the CDR3, the DNA is TGTGCCAGCAGGGAGAAGGGGGCGATGAACACCGGGGAGCTGTTTTTT. This gives the protein CASREKGAMNTGELFF. The gene calls are TRBV5-4 and TRBJ2-2, with 7 bases identical to TRBD1. This CDR3 contains 16 residues. Germline values: CDR1 SGHNT, CDR2 YYREEE (reference sequence). Trimming removed 5 bases from V and 1 base from J; junction bases left unmatched: 8.